Reported below is one T cell receptor (beta chain). Generated by immunoSEQ multiplex PCR, the TCRdb table keeps only in-frame clones and is missing some. Of around 420,000 clones in the sample, 70% to 90% were seen once. This entry comes from a study of blood T cell repertoires in COVID-19. The origin of this receptor is a woman aged 40 to 50 with acute COVID-19. Sequencing used PBMCs or T cells enriched from blood (not recorded which).

DNA of the CDR3: TGTGCCAGCAGTCCCCTTTCTGGAAACACCATATATTTT. It yields the protein CASSPLSGNTIYF. V and J are TRBV12-3 or TRBV12-4 and TRBJ1-3; D call uncertain. V lost 5 bases to trimming and J lost 1 base, with 6 bases between them. The CDR3 runs 13 residues.